Detailed here is one T cell receptor (beta chain). The data were obtained in a study of cytotoxic CD8 clonotypes in ibrutinib-treated CLL. The data were produced by immunoSEQ multiplex PCR, yet TCRdb's version contains in-frame clones alone and is incomplete. The sample carries about 310,000 clones, roughly 80% recorded once. Germline CDR1 SEHNR, CDR2 FQNEAQ (reference sequence). CDR3 length: 15 residues. V lost 4 bases, J lost 0 bases, and 4 bases stayed unmatched. The starting material was PBMCs, obtained before ibrutinib treatment. The TCR originated in a human donor with chronic lymphocytic leukemia. The chain couples TRBV7-9 to TRBJ1-2; 8 nucleotides match TRBD1. For the CDR3, the DNA is TGTGCCAGCAGCTGGGGACAGGCCTCTAACTATGGCTACACCTTC. Residues: CASSWGQASNYGYTF.